This passage covers 25 T cell receptor beta chains from one sample sequenced in a study of cytomegalovirus exposure and HLA in healthy donors. PCR amplification relied on 60 Vbeta primers (plus 13 Jbeta primers). Clones were read by immunoSEQ multiplex PCR, and TCRdb kept only the in-frame ones, dropping some. The sample holds about 92,000 clones, roughly 70% seen once. Sequenced material: PBMCs. All receptors come from a man aged 45-60 years in good health and CMV-seronegative.

The chain carries TRBV18 and TRBJ1-2; D remains unclear. Between the trimmed V and J ends, which lost 1 base and 3 bases, there was a span of 12 bases. The CDR3 contains 15 residues. The germline CDR1 and CDR2 sequences are KGHSH and LQKENI. The CDR3 region is CASSPLPDTHYGYTF. The CDR3 nucleotides are TGTGCCAGCTCACCACTTCCTGACACGCACTATGGCTACACCTTC.

This chain joins TRBV5-4 and TRBJ1-3; D possibly corresponds to TRBD1 (5 bases). From germline, CDR1 is SGHNT and CDR2 YYREEE (reference sequence). The CDR3 has 16 residues. V gave up 0 bases and J gave up 4 bases, with 14 bases separating them. The CDR3 DNA follows: TGTGCCAGCAGCTTGGCCGGGGGGATTGGCGGAAACACCATATATTTT. Protein: CASSLAGGIGGNTIYF.

This clone has only one observation. The V and J genes are TRBV11-2 and TRBJ1-1; tentatively, D is TRBD1 (6 bases). Germline values: CDR1 SGHAT, CDR2 FQNNGV. CDR3 length: 13 amino acids. The germline V and J ends were trimmed by 3 bases and 5 bases, with 10 bases remaining between them. CDR3 bases: TGTGCCAGCAGCTTCCTGGGGGCAACTGAAGCTTTCTTT. Amino acid sequence: CASSFLGATEAFF.

This chain links TRBV7-2 with TRBJ1-4; 10 bases are a match to TRBD1. Trimming took 1 base from V and 8 from J; bases not matched to a gene: 4. The CDR3 runs 15 residues. Germline V gives CDR1 SGHTA, CDR2 FQGNSA. The DNA for the CDR3 is TGTGCCAGCAGCTTAGGTGGGACAGGGGAAGAAAAACTGTTTTTT. Its protein is CASSLGGTGEEKLFF.

The V gene is TRBV5-1, the J gene TRBJ2-1, with 7 bases matching TRBD1. The CDR3 covers 16 residues. From germline, CDR1 is SGHRS and CDR2 YFSETQ. The trim removed 4 bases at V and 1 base at J, leaving 8 bases unmatched. The CDR3 bases are TGCGCCAGCAGCCCAAGACAGGGTTCTTCCTACAATGAGCAGTTCTTC. It encodes CASSPRQGSSYNEQFF.

This clone was counted a few times. The chain joins TRBV7-2 to TRBJ1-1; D is uncertain. This CDR3 is 15 amino acids long. Germline CDR1 reads SGHTA; CDR2 reads FQGNSA. Trimming removed 2 bases at V and 1 base at J, with 11 bases between. CDR3 coding DNA: TGTGCCAGCAGCTTAAGTTCCGCAGGGAACACTGAAGCTTTCTTT. This sequence encodes CASSLSSAGNTEAFF.

CDR3 sequence reads: CASSESASIEETQYF. CDR3 sequence (DNA): TGTGCCAGCAGTGAATCGGCTAGCATAGAAGAGACCCAGTACTTC. The V and J genes are TRBV6-1 and TRBJ2-5, with D possibly being TRBD2 (5 bases). The CDR3 spans 15 residues. Deletions cut 2 bases from V and 3 bases from J, with 13 bases between. Germline loops: CDR1 MNHNS, CDR2 SASEGT.

This clone was seen more than once but under ten times. The chain carries TRBV4-3 and TRBJ1-4, with D possibly TRBD1 on 5 matching bases. The germline gives CDR1 LGHNA, CDR2 YSLEER. V was cut by 3 bases and J by 6 bases, with 17 bases left in between. This CDR3 comprises 16 residues. CDR3 loop: CASSQFTGALDEKLFF. The CDR3 region has the DNA TGCGCCAGCAGCCAGTTTACAGGCGCGCTTGATGAAAAACTGTTTTTT.

J is TRBJ2-5 and V is TRBV7-9; TRBD1 aligns across 8 bases. Germline V gene sequence: CDR1 SEHNR, CDR2 FQNEAQ (reference sequence). With 6 bases clipped from V and 4 bases from J, the junction kept 10 bases outside the gene matches. This CDR3 has 15 residues. CDR3 residues: CASRLAQGARETQYF. In DNA, the CDR3 is TGTGCCAGCAGATTGGCGCAGGGGGCCAGAGAGACCCAGTACTTC.

The DNA of the CDR3 is TGTGCCAGCAGCTTAGCACAGGGGTCGGGCTACGAGCAGTACTTC. Translating gives CASSLAQGSGYEQYF. The chain uses TRBV7-6 and TRBJ2-7; 7 bases fit TRBD1. V dropped 0 bases and J dropped 3; count of bases not matched to a gene: 5. The CDR3 totals 15 residues. Per the germline V gene, CDR1 is SGHVS and CDR2 is FNYEAQ.

The V gene is TRBV10-3, the J gene TRBJ1-1; D is uncertain. The CDR3 has 13 amino acids. In germline, CDR1 is ENHRY, CDR2 SYGVKD. With 7 bases removed from V and 1 base from J, the gap between germline ends came to 10 bases. Here the CDR3 reads CAIKTRENTEAFF. CDR3 DNA sequence: TGTGCCATCAAAACTAGGGAGAACACTGAAGCTTTCTTT.

The rearrangement uses TRBV29-1 and TRBJ2-3, with 7 positions matching TRBD1. The V segment lost 5 bases and the J segment 3 bases; nucleotides outside the gene matches: 5. The germline V gene has CDR1 SQVTM and CDR2 ANQGSEA. The CDR3 sequence is 13 residues long. DNA for the CDR3: TGCAGCGTTCGACAGGGTAGGACAGATACGCAGTATTTT. Translation: CSVRQGRTDTQYF.

The genes are TRBV11-3 and TRBJ2-5; tentative D call: TRBD2 (5 bases). This CDR3 is 16 amino acids long. The germline V gene has CDR1 SGHNT and CDR2 YENEEA. The V and J ends lost 1 base and 5 bases respectively, with 17 bases between them. CDR3 coding DNA: TGTGCCAGCAGCTTAGTACGGTTAGCGCGGTCTGAGACCCAGTACTTC. It yields the protein CASSLVRLARSETQYF.

A few counts support this clone. The V gene is TRBV4-1, the J gene TRBJ1-1, with a tentative D call TRBD1 (6 bases). The CDR3 length is 14 residues. The V end was cut by 2 bases, the J end by 4 bases, with 11 bases between. Germline values: CDR1 MGHRA, CDR2 YSYEKL. Written as DNA, the CDR3 is TGCGCCAGCAGCCAATACAGGGAGGGCACTGAAGCTTTCTTT. Protein sequence: CASSQYREGTEAFF.

The genes are TRBV6-5 and TRBJ1-3; 7 bases are a match to TRBD1. CDR1 and CDR2 (germline): MNHEY, SVGAGI. V shed 5 bases, J shed 3 bases, and the junction held 1 base outside the gene matches. The length of the CDR3 is 13 residues. CDR3 in amino acids: CASSRTGGNTIYF. As DNA, the CDR3 is TGTGCCAGCAGTAGGACAGGTGGAAACACCATATATTTT.

The chain carries TRBV4-3 and TRBJ1-6; TRBD1 is a possible D gene (6 bases). The V end lost 2 bases, the J end lost 8 bases, and 13 bases lay between the germline ends. The CDR3 is 15 amino acids. Germline V CDR1 and CDR2: LGHNA, YSLEER. The CDR3 DNA reads TGCGCCAGCAGCCAAAGAACAGGGAACGATTCACCCCTCCACTTT. Its protein product is CASSQRTGNDSPLHF.

The chain couples TRBV7-2 to TRBJ1-2; 8 bases agree with TRBD1. Germline assignment: CDR1 SGHTA and CDR2 FQGNSA. V was pared by 0 bases and J by 8 bases, with 8 bases of the junction left unmatched. The CDR3 is 15 amino acids. CDR3 amino acids: CASSLAAGGEEGYTF. CDR3 coding DNA: TGTGCCAGCAGCTTAGCCGCAGGGGGCGAGGAGGGCTACACCTTC.

The chain uses TRBV6-5 and TRBJ2-1; D unresolved. V was trimmed by 4 bases and J by 2 bases, leaving 12 bases between them. The CDR3 is made up of 15 amino acids. CDR1 is MNHEY and CDR2 is SVGAGI in the germline V gene. Here the CDR3 reads CASSSSRVAYNEQFF. The CDR3, as DNA: TGTGCCAGCAGTTCGTCCCGGGTCGCCTACAATGAGCAGTTCTTC.

The chain employs TRBV5-4 and TRBJ2-7; D is perhaps TRBD2 (5 bases). V was shortened by 4 bases and J by 5 bases, with 10 bases between the two germline ends. Germline V gene data show CDR1 as SGHNT and CDR2 as YYREEE (reference sequence). The length of the CDR3 is 12 residues. CDR3: CASSRTGNEQYV. In nucleotides, the CDR3 is TGTGCCAGCAGCCGCACGGGGAACGAGCAGTACGTC.

The chain is built from TRBV9 and TRBJ1-3; tentatively, D is TRBD1 (6 bases). V was pared by 2 bases and J by 4 bases, with 16 bases between. CDR1 and CDR2 from the germline V gene are SGDLS and YYNGEE. The CDR3 has 16 residues. CDR3 protein: CASSVDRPSGGNTIYF. The CDR3 DNA reads as TGTGCCAGCAGCGTTGACAGGCCATCTGGGGGAAACACCATATATTTT.

V usage is TRBV6-1 and J usage is TRBJ2-7, with 9 bases that match TRBD1. With V trimmed by 6 bases and J by 0 bases, 6 bases remained unmatched. The length of the CDR3 is 15 residues. Germline lookup yields CDR1 MNHNS and CDR2 SASEGT. In nucleotides, the CDR3 is TGTGCCAGCAGGATTCCGGGACAGGGCTCCTACGAGCAGTACTTC. Its translation: CASRIPGQGSYEQYF.

V gene TRBV27 combines with J gene TRBJ1-1; no firm D call. Deletions cut 4 bases from V and 1 base from J, with 13 bases between. The V gene's germline CDR1 is MNHEY and CDR2 SMNVEV (reference sequence). The CDR3 is 15 amino acids. CDR3 loop: CASSSPAGWNTEAFF. The CDR3 region has the DNA TGTGCCAGCAGTTCCCCGGCAGGTTGGAACACTGAAGCTTTCTTT.

The chain has TRBV7-6 and TRBJ2-5, with 14 bases fitting TRBD2. The germline gives CDR1 SGHVS, CDR2 FNYEAQ. Losses at the gene ends were 5 bases for V and 3 bases for J; bases not matched to a gene: 2. The CDR3 runs to 15 residues. CDR3: CASSVGLAGEETQYF. The CDR3 coding sequence is TGTGCCAGCAGCGTGGGACTAGCGGGAGAAGAGACCCAGTACTTC.

The chain uses TRBV2 and TRBJ2-7; 9 bases line up with TRBD1. The CDR3 spans 18 residues. Germline CDR1 and CDR2: SNHLY and FYNNEI. After removal of 4 bases from V and 0 bases from J, the junction contained 13 bases not matched to a gene. CDR3 nucleotide sequence: TGTGCCAGCAGTGTAGCTCTCTTATGGACAGGGGACTCCTACGAGCAGTACTTC. Translating gives CASSVALLWTGDSYEQYF. Variable domain in full (rest from reference TRBV2 and TRBJ2-7): EPEVTQTPSHQVTQMGQEVILRCVPISNHLYFYWYRQILGQKVEFLVSFYNNEISEKSEIFDDQFSVERPDGSNFTLKIRSTKLEDSAMYFCASSVALLWTGDSYEQYFGPGTRLTVT.

The genes are TRBV7-2 and TRBJ2-3; TRBD2 agrees at 8 bases. CDR1 and CDR2 (germline): SGHTA, FQGNSA. The CDR3 spans 16 residues. V lost 3 bases and J lost 1; bases outside the gene matches: 6. CDR3 sequence (DNA): TGTGCCAGCAGCTTGAGCGGGAGCTTAGGCACAGATACGCAGTATTTT. It is translated as CASSLSGSLGTDTQYF.